This entry lists 19 T cell receptor beta chains sequenced from one sample in a study of T-cell memory formation after mild COVID-19. One entry per CDR3 protein results from TCRdb running MiXCR on the 5' RACE reads. The table records 250,000 to 300,000 distinct CDR3 sequences, approximately 18% of them present only once. The sample comprised PBMCs or a T cell subset sorted from them (not recorded which). The receptors shown here come from a man younger than 35 who had mild COVID-19 (a few samples of this study predate the infection). Cell type and time point are not known.

The gene calls are TRBV4-1 and TRBJ1-2; no clear D. The CDR3 loop spans 17 amino acids. CDR1 is MGHRA, CDR2 YSYEKL, per germline. The V and J ends lost 4 bases and 8 bases respectively, with 26 bases between them. The CDR3 sequence: CASSPNGPDFLGLGYTF. CDR3 sequence (DNA): TGCGCCAGCAGCCCTAACGGGCCCGATTTTCTTGGGCTAGGCTACACCTTC.

At least ten counts were recorded for this clonotype. The chain couples TRBV12-3 or TRBV12-4 to TRBJ1-2; no definite D call. V lost 6 bases and J 7 bases, leaving 12 bases between the germline ends. This CDR3 contains 12 residues. The CDR3 sequence: CASSRESGGYTF. The CDR3 bases are TGTGCCAGCAGCCGCGAGTCGGGTGGCTACACCTTC.

This clonotype was seen only a few times. Since no conserved phenylalanine or tryptophan closes the CDR3, a read error is the likely cause. The DNA is left out, because the CDR3 cannot be placed on it with certainty; the CDR3 is given as TCRdb lists it. The gene calls are TRBV4-1 and TRBJ2-7; no check of the table's D call, TRBD1, against the DNA was made. The CDR3 comprises 13 residues, both ends counted. CDR1 and CDR2 from the germline V gene are MGHRA and YSYEKL. The CDR3 spells CASSQEGWTGVTL.

This clonotype has just a few counts. The gene calls are TRBV7-9 and TRBJ2-7; a weak D match, TRBD1 (5 bases). The CDR3 is 17 residues long. Germline loops: CDR1 SEHNR, CDR2 FQNEAQ (reference sequence). V dropped 3 bases and J dropped 1 base, with 19 bases sitting between them. CDR3: CASSLRRLETESYEQYF. The DNA for the CDR3 is TGTGCCAGCAGCTTGAGAAGGCTAGAGACAGAATCCTACGAGCAGTACTTC.

V usage is TRBV2 and J usage is TRBJ2-1; 7 bases match TRBD2. The CDR3 consists of 14 residues. Germline V gives CDR1 SNHLY, CDR2 FYNNEI. With V trimmed by 3 bases and J by 9 bases, 8 bases remained unmatched. The DNA of the CDR3 is TGTGCCAGCAGTGACCTCGGGGAGGGCGGTGAGCAGTTCTTC. This codes for CASSDLGEGGEQFF.

This clonotype occurred a few times. The CDR3 loop reads CSVAYQGNTEAFF. CDR3 DNA: TGCAGCGTTGCCTACCAAGGGAACACTGAAGCTTTCTTT. The rearrangement uses TRBV29-1 and TRBJ1-1; no reliable D call. V lost 4 bases to trimming and J lost 1 base, with 10 bases between them. The CDR3 length is 13 residues. Germline V gene sequence: CDR1 SQVTM, CDR2 ANQGSEA.

This clonotype has just one count. The chain recombines TRBV6-5 with TRBJ1-5; 8 nucleotides agree with TRBD1. The germline V gene encodes CDR1 MNHEY and CDR2 SVGAGI. The J segment lost 10 bases and the V segment lost 6 bases, leaving 11 bases of the junction unmatched. The CDR3 contains 14 residues. The CDR3 loop is CASSPRTGLSPQHF. CDR3 in DNA: TGTGCCAGCAGCCCCAGGACAGGGTTAAGTCCCCAGCATTTT.

This clonotype was seen ten or more times. This chain joins TRBV5-1 and TRBJ2-7; D is uncertain. Germline values: CDR1 SGHRS, CDR2 YFSETQ. With 0 bases removed from V and 5 bases from J, the gap between germline ends came to 15 bases. The CDR3 consists of 15 residues. CDR3 coding DNA: TGCGCCAGCAGCTTGGGTGGGCGTTTAATAGACGAGCAGTACTTC. Protein sequence: CASSLGGRLIDEQYF.

CDR3 coding DNA: TGTGCCAGCAGGACAATAGCGGGGCTTTCCTACGAGCAGTACTTC. This gives the protein CASRTIAGLSYEQYF. The chain couples TRBV27 to TRBJ2-7; 8 bases map to TRBD2. The CDR3 consists of 15 residues. Trimming cost V 6 bases and J 1 base; bases outside gene matches: 8. Germline V lookup: CDR1 MNHEY, CDR2 SMNVEV (reference sequence).

This chain uses TRBV5-1 with TRBJ1-2; D is unclear. Germline V gene sequence: CDR1 SGHRS, CDR2 YFSETQ. The CDR3 spans 14 residues. Between the trimmed V and J ends, which lost 1 base and 4 bases, there was a span of 11 bases. The CDR3 region is CASSLSPDSYGYTF. In nucleotides, the CDR3 is TGCGCCAGCAGCTTGAGCCCGGACTCCTATGGCTACACCTTC.

This clonotype was observed a handful of times. The chain couples TRBV7-9 to TRBJ1-1; D may be TRBD1 (5 bases). The CDR3 totals 15 residues. The V end was cut by 4 bases, the J end by 4 bases, with 16 bases between. The germline V gene has CDR1 SEHNR and CDR2 FQNEAQ (reference sequence). CDR3 DNA sequence: TGTGCCAGCAGCTGGGGGGTCCACCCGACCACTGAAGCTTTCTTT. The encoded protein is CASSWGVHPTTEAFF.

The genes are TRBV6-5 and TRBJ2-7, with TRBD2 as a possible D gene (5 bases). Trimming took off 2 bases at V and 7 bases at J, with 12 bases between the two ends. The germline V gene encodes CDR1 MNHEY and CDR2 SVGAGI. The CDR3 runs to 13 residues. The CDR3 nucleotides read TGTGCCAGCAGTTACGGGAGTCTGGGGGAGCAGTACTTC. As protein: CASSYGSLGEQYF.

The chain has TRBV5-5 and TRBJ1-1; TRBD1 might be the D (5 bases). The CDR3 loop spans 15 amino acids. Germline CDR1 reads SGHKS; CDR2 reads YYEKEE (reference sequence). With 3 bases removed from V and 0 bases from J, the gap between germline ends came to 12 bases. Here the CDR3 DNA reads TGTGCCAGCAGCTCGGGGCGGCGGATGAACACTGAAGCTTTCTTT. As protein: CASSSGRRMNTEAFF.

The chain combines TRBV5-1 with TRBJ1-5, with D perhaps matching TRBD1 (5 bases). The V end lost 4 bases, the J end lost 4 bases, and 15 bases lay between the germline ends. The CDR3 extends over 15 amino acids. CDR1 and CDR2 (germline): SGHRS, YFSETQ. The CDR3 loop is CASSPQDPGNQPQHF. DNA for the CDR3: TGCGCCAGCAGCCCACAGGACCCGGGAAATCAGCCCCAGCATTTT.

Turning to this clonotype: One end of the junction does not line up with germline, which may come from a read error. The rearrangement joins TRBV6-5 to TRBJ1-2; 7 positions agree with TRBD1. The V gene's germline CDR1 is MNHEY and CDR2 SVGAGI. The CDR3 has 14 amino acids. CDR3 sequence (DNA): TGTGCCATCAGTGAGTCGAACAGGGGATATGGCTACACCTTC. Translation gives CAISESNRGYGYTF.

The chain carries TRBV9 and TRBJ1-1; the D is unclear. The CDR3 is made up of 14 amino acids. CDR1 and CDR2 from the germline V gene are SGDLS and YYNGEE. The V and J ends lost 2 bases and 8 bases respectively, with 16 bases between them. The CDR3 sequence: CASSVVEQAREAFF. The CDR3 region has the DNA TGTGCCAGCAGCGTGGTTGAACAAGCCAGAGAAGCTTTCTTT.

Only a few counts were recorded for this clonotype. This chain links TRBV15 with TRBJ2-1; 9 nucleotides line up with TRBD1. The CDR3 extends over 17 amino acids. J was trimmed by 0 bases and V by 5 bases; bases with no gene match: 8. Germline values: CDR1 LNHNV, CDR2 YYDKDF (reference sequence). The CDR3 reads CATSSKGGQGSYNEQFF. The CDR3 region has the DNA TGTGCCACCAGCTCCAAGGGGGGACAGGGCTCCTACAATGAGCAGTTCTTC.

This clonotype was recorded once. V and J are TRBV24-1 and TRBJ2-3, with D possibly being TRBD2 (7 bases). The germline V gene has CDR1 KGHDR and CDR2 SFDVKD. The CDR3 extends over 16 amino acids. Trimming left V 11 bases short and J 2 bases short, with 22 bases between. CDR3 protein: CAIAAGAGHTTDTQYF. The CDR3 DNA sequence: TGTGCCATCGCCGCGGGGGCGGGGCATACCACAGATACGCAGTATTTT.

This clonotype was found many times. The chain couples TRBV7-2 to TRBJ1-6, with a possible D match to TRBD1 (6 bases). Germline V CDR1 and CDR2: SGHTA, FQGNSA. Trimming took off 7 bases at V and 10 bases at J, with 20 bases between the two ends. This CDR3 is built from 15 residues. The CDR3 reads CASTTDRRGLSPLHF. CDR3 sequence (DNA): TGTGCCAGCACGACGGACAGACGGGGCCTCTCACCCCTCCACTTT.